The T cell receptor (beta chain) described here comes from a study of a mutant IDH1 vaccine in newly diagnosed glioma (dated by TCRdb to about 2021). Looking at the study overall: Vaccination was initiated 4-6 weeks after radiotherapy alone, or concurrently with temozolomide cycles in the chemotherapy-containing groups. The approximately 32 treated patients were approximately 62% male and around 40% female, with a mean age of approximately 40 years. Prior to enrollment, standard therapy consisting of radiotherapy alone, temozolomide alone, or radiochemotherapy with temozolomide had been administered to patients, with the combination being received by most patients. Visit V12 was the week-35 safety follow-up and visit V13 was the week-47 end of study. Six visits were used for peripheral blood collection: V03 (baseline), V05, V07, V10, V12 and V13. Longitudinal TCRB deep sequencing was done for about two dozen treated patients, wherever samples were available for exploratory analyses. The investigation overall reported the following: According to the authors, sample limitations meant that analyses of patient blood samples could not be reproduced. Immune responses induced by the vaccine were seen in around 94% of patients across multiple MHC alleles. Availability determined which PBMC samples were chosen for TCRB deep sequencing. Pseudoprogression seemed to be unrelated to changes in the top peripheral T cell clonotypes found by TCRB sequencing.

V loses 8 bases of germline sequence and J loses 7 bases, and the interval between the two ends is 6 bases. The CDR3 starts with the cysteine, ends with the phenylalanine, and has 10 residues. Just CDR3 DNA is preserved here, 30 bases in frame from base 1. Looking up the germline V gene (reference sequence) yields CDR1 LNHDA and CDR2 SQIVND. Worth noting for this clone: Its antigen remains undetermined. No base qualities exist here, and no much larger clone lies one base off it.

Taken with the paper, the label for time point translates to: week 47, end of study. Every vaccine dose consisted of 300 ug of a 20-mer mutant IDH1 peptide in Montanide, administered subcutaneously together with topical imiquimod. Patients were given eight vaccinations, in weeks 1, 3, 5, 7, 11, 15, 19 and 23, which matched visits V03 through V10. All donors had newly diagnosed IDH1-mutant astrocytomas of WHO grade 3 or 4 that showed loss of nuclear ATRX. The samples were drawn from NOA16, a multicentre, single-arm, open-label phase I trial in Germany that tested a mutant IDH1 peptide vaccine in humans for the first time. Genomic DNA for TCRB sequencing was isolated from EDTA blood with the DNeasy Blood and Tissue Kit. Receptor libraries were prepared by the immunoSEQ multiplex PCR assay. Rearranged TCR beta chain sequences were amplified with the hsTCRB Kit following the manufacturer's protocol. An Illumina MiSeq was used to sequence the TCRB libraries. The paper's processing steps were these. The kit vendor's proprietary platform handled demultiplexing, trimming and gene mapping. This is the immuneACCESS table as TCRdb keeps it, with only in-frame sequences that have V and J called. A part of the clones is gone; compared with another copy, unresolved V genes explain less than half, and the rest is unexplained. D and trimming were read from the DNA, whereas the V and J calls and clone size are those reported in that table. Present in this sample are roughly 86,000 clones, 75% to 85% of which were seen just once. Clones ranked in the top ten supply 5.2% of the sample.

Specimen: PBMCs, collected from a glioma patient whose treatment included an IDH1 peptide vaccine. The clonotype comes from a man aged 35-49 years with glioma. The chain is assembled from TRBV19 and TRBJ2-1, with the D gene too uncertain to name. The CDR3 protein: CASGWNEQFF. In nucleotide form, the sequence is TGTGCCAGTGGGTGGAATGAGCAGTTCTTC.